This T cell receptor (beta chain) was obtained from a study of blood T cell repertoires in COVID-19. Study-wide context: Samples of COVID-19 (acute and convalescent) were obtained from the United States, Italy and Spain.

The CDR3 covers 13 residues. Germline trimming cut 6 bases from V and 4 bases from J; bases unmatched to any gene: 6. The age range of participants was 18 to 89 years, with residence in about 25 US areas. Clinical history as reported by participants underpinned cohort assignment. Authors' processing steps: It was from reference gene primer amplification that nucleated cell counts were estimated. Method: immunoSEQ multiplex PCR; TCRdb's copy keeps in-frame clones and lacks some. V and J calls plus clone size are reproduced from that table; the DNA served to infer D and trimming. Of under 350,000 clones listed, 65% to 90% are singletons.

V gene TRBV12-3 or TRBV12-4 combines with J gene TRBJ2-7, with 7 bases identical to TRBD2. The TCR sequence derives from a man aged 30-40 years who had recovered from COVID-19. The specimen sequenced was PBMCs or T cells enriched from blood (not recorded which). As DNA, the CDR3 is TGTGCCAGCAGCGGCGGGAGCCCTTACGAGCAGTACTTC. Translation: CASSGGSPYEQYF.